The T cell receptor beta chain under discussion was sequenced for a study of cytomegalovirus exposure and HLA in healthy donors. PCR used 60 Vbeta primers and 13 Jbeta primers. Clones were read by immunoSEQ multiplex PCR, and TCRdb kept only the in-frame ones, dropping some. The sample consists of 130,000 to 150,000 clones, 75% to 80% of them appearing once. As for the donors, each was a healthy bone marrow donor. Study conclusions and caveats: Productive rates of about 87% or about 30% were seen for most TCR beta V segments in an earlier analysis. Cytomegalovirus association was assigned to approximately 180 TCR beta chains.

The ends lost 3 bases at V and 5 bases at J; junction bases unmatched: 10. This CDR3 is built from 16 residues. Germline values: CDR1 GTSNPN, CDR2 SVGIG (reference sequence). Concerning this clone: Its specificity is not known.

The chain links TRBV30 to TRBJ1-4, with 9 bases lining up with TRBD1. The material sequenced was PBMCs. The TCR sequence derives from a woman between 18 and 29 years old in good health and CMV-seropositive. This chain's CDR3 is CAWRRFRGQGNEKLFF. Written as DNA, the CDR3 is TGTGCCTGGAGGAGATTTCGAGGACAGGGGAATGAAAAACTGTTTTTT.